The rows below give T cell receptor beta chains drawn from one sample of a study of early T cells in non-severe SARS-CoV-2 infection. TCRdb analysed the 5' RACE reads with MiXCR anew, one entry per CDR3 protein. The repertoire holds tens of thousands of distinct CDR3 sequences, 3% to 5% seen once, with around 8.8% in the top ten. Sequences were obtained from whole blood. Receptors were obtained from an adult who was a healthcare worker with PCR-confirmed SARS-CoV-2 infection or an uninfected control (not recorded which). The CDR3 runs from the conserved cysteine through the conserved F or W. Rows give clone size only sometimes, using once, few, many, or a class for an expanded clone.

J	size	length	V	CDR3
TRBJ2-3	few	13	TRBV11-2	CASSPLGGGTQYF
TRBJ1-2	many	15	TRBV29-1	CSAGQGRQGNYGYTF
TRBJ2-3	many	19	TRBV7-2	CASSLGGLGGYWGTDTQYF
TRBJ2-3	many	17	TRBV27	CASSSTRGSGREGTQYF
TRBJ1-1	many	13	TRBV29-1	CSVATGSVGEAFF
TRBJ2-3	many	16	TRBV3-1	CASSQDRWRDTDTQYF
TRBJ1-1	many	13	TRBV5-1	CASSLYGDTEAFF
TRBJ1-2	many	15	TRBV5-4	CASSLAGTQNYGYTF
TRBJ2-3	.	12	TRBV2	CASSESGTTQYF
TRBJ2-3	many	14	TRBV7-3	CASSQGGDGATQYF
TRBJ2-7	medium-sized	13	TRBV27	CASSPAGPYEQYF
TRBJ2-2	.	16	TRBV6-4	CASSDTREGSTGELFF
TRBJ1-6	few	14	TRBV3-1	CASSRTGPESPLHF
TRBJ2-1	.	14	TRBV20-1	CSASPSGRTNEQFF
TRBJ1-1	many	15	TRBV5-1	CASSLEPGLYTEAFF
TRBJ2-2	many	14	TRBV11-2	CASSLDSLGGELFF
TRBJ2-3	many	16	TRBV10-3	CAISDTGTGATDTQYF